The 7 T cell receptor beta chains given below trace back to one sample, sequenced in a study of OX40 agonist ivuxolimab in advanced cancers. Here immunoSEQ multiplex PCR was the method, and the copy in TCRdb shows in-frame clones only, minus some. The profile covers 55,000 to 70,000 clones, with less than 90% appearing a single time and roughly 0.5% taken by the ten largest. Source: CD4+ or CD8+ T cells sorted from blood, taken in a trial of the OX40 agonist ivuxolimab. These receptors all come from an adult with an advanced solid tumor such as melanoma, head and neck, liver or kidney cancer.

This chain's CDR3 is CASRIWRNGNTIYF. The DNA for the CDR3 is TGTGCCAGCAGGATCTGGAGAAATGGAAACACCATATATTTT. The chain links TRBV6-6 to TRBJ1-3; D gene unclear. Germline V CDR1 and CDR2: MNHNY, SVGAGI (reference sequence). V lost 6 bases, J lost 3 bases, and 12 bases lay in between. The CDR3 loop spans 14 amino acids.

The gene calls are TRBV6-5 and TRBJ2-5; D is perhaps TRBD2 (5 bases). The DNA end is more similar to TRBJ2-7, so the J call may be wrong. The germline V gene encodes CDR1 MNHEY and CDR2 SVGAGI. This CDR3 has 14 residues. CDR3 sequence (DNA): TGTGCCAGCAGTTACGGTGACGGGACCTACGAGCAGTACTTC. The encoded protein is CASSYGDGTYEQYF.

This chain's CDR3 is CASSQDRGLGYGYTF. CDR3 coding DNA: TGTGCCAGCAGCCAAGACAGGGGGCTGGGTTATGGCTACACCTTC. The chain couples TRBV4-2 to TRBJ1-2; 8 bases map to TRBD1. Germline CDR1 and CDR2: LGHNA and YNFKEQ. J gave up 5 bases and V 0 bases, and 5 bases lay outside the gene matches. The length of the CDR3 is 15 residues.

The rearrangement uses TRBV2 and TRBJ1-5; TRBD1 is a possible D gene (6 bases). Trimming took off 4 bases at V and 4 bases at J, with 14 bases between the two ends. Germline assignment: CDR1 SNHLY and CDR2 FYNNEI. The CDR3 consists of 15 residues. CDR3 DNA sequence: TGTGCCAGCAGTGGGGCTAGGGACACGAATCAGCCCCAGCATTTT. This gives the protein CASSGARDTNQPQHF.

The CDR3 loop is CASSQDPTGDNEKLFF. The CDR3 DNA sequence: TGCGCCAGCAGCCAAGATCCAACGGGGGACAATGAAAAACTGTTTTTT. J is TRBJ1-4 and V is TRBV4-3; the D gene is possibly TRBD1 (5 bases). CDR3 size: 16 residues. Per germline, CDR1 LGHNA and CDR2 YSLEER. V lost 0 bases to trimming and J lost 5 bases, with 13 bases between them.

The chain links TRBV6-1 to TRBJ1-1; TRBD1 might be the D (6 bases). Germline CDR1 is MNHNS and CDR2 is SASEGT. The CDR3 contains 13 residues. Deletions cut 8 bases from V and 0 bases from J, with 10 bases between. CDR3 DNA sequence: TGTGCCAGCCGGGACACCCTGAACACTGAAGCTTTCTTT. This codes for CASRDTLNTEAFF.

As concerns this clone: Compared with germline, one end of the junction differs, possibly owing to a read error. V and J are TRBV19 and TRBJ2-7; 11 bases map to TRBD2. The CDR3 runs to 11 residues. CDR1 is LNHDA and CDR2 is SQIVND in the germline V gene (reference sequence). The CDR3 spells CASSRGLAVDF. The CDR3 bases are TGTGCCAGTAGTAGGGGACTAGCGGTGGACTTC.